This TCR beta chain appears in the sequencing data of a study of T cell responses to AZD1222 COVID-19 vaccine. The table came from immunoSEQ multiplex PCR; TCRdb's copy has only in-frame clones and leaves some out. The table includes 120,000 or so clones, approximately 88% detected once. This CDR3 spans 14 amino acids. CDR1 and CDR2 from the germline V gene are SGHRS and YFSETQ. Trimming took off 1 base at V and 4 bases at J, with 11 bases between the two ends. The source of this sequence is an adult in good health. This rearrangement joins TRBV5-1 to TRBJ1-2, with a weak D call TRBD1 (5 bases). The sequenced sample was peripheral blood, obtained on day 0 of AZD1222 vaccination. CDR3 sequence: CASSLSQGSYGYTF. In DNA, the CDR3 is TGCGCCAGCAGCTTGTCTCAGGGCTCCTATGGCTACACCTTC.